A single sample gave rise to the 30 T cell receptor beta chains below, sequenced in a study of shared clonotypes between healthy human individuals. Method: immunoSEQ multiplex PCR; TCRdb's copy keeps in-frame clones and lacks some. This table holds about 680,000 clones, about 91% found once. The naive CD8 population came from CD45RO-negative cells selected for CCR7, without terminally differentiated effector memory CD45RA+ cells. The sample taken for sequencing was naive CD8+ T cells sorted from blood. The receptors were sampled from a man younger than 40 in good health.

This clone showed up just once. The chain carries TRBV19 and TRBJ2-7; 12 bases map to TRBD2. Germline V gene data show CDR1 as LNHDA and CDR2 as SQIVND (reference sequence). V lost 4 bases to trimming and J lost 3 bases; unmatched junction nucleotides: 10. There are 17 residues in the CDR3. CDR3 bases: TGTGCCAGTAGTAACAACGACGGACTAGCGGGATTCTACGAGCAGTACTTC. Translating it yields CASSNNDGLAGFYEQYF.

This rearrangement joins TRBV6-5 to TRBJ2-1; 11 nucleotides line up with TRBD2. Germline V gives CDR1 MNHEY, CDR2 SVGAGI. V lost 5 bases to trimming and J lost 7 bases; unmatched junction nucleotides: 4. This CDR3 region has 14 residues. DNA of the CDR3: TGTGCCAGCAGTCCCCTAGCGGGAGGTAATGAGCAGTTCTTC. Protein product: CASSPLAGGNEQFF.

The chain couples TRBV28 to TRBJ2-7; 7 bases line up with TRBD1. This CDR3 is built from 16 residues. Germline lookup yields CDR1 MDHEN and CDR2 SYDVKM. The trim removed 5 bases at V and 0 bases at J, leaving 10 bases unmatched. The CDR3 DNA reads as TGTGCCAGCAGTGAACCGGGACAGTTACTCTCCTACGAGCAGTACTTC. Protein product: CASSEPGQLLSYEQYF.

The CDR3 is CASGTTRSSYEQYF. CDR3 bases: TGTGCCAGCGGTACCACTAGAAGCTCCTACGAGCAGTACTTC. The chain uses TRBV5-5 and TRBJ2-7, with D perhaps TRBD2 (5 bases). V shed 7 bases and J shed 0 bases, with 14 bases lying between them. This CDR3 is built from 14 residues. Germline CDR1 SGHKS, CDR2 YYEKEE (reference sequence). Using reference TRBV5-5 and TRBJ2-7 for the parts outside the CDR3, the full variable domain is DAGVTQSPTHLIKTRGQQVTLRCSPISGHKSVSWYQQVLGQGPQFIFQYYEKEERGRGNFPDRFSARQFPNYSSELNVNALLLGDSALYLCASGTTRSSYEQYFGPGTRLTVT.

This clone was counted only a few times. The DNA for the CDR3 is TGCGCCAGCAGCCTGGAAACCGGGATTAACTATGGCTACACCTTC. Protein product: CASSLETGINYGYTF. J is TRBJ1-2 and V is TRBV4-1; D remains ambiguous. Germline CDR1 and CDR2: MGHRA and YSYEKL. The CDR3 loop spans 15 amino acids. Trimming removed 4 bases at V and 1 base at J, with 13 bases between.

The gene calls are TRBV28 and TRBJ2-3; 9 positions agree with TRBD2. This CDR3 is 18 amino acids long. J gave up 0 bases and V 2 bases, and 9 bases lay outside the gene matches. Per the germline V gene, CDR1 is MDHEN and CDR2 is SYDVKM. CDR3 sequence: CASSLRRGGRTSTDTQYF. CDR3 DNA: TGTGCCAGCAGTTTACGGCGGGGGGGTAGAACTAGCACAGATACGCAGTATTTT.

The chain carries TRBV7-9 and TRBJ2-1; the D is unclear. V lost 1 base, J lost 9 bases, and 10 bases lay in between. This CDR3 comprises 13 residues. Per the germline V gene, CDR1 is SEHNR and CDR2 is FQNEAQ (reference sequence). The CDR3 here is CASSLVHRIEQFF. The CDR3 coding sequence is TGTGCCAGCAGCTTAGTACACCGAATTGAGCAGTTCTTC.

This rearrangement joins TRBV7-6 to TRBJ1-3; D is perhaps TRBD1 (5 bases). CDR1 is SGHVS and CDR2 is FNYEAQ in the germline V gene. The V gene lost 5 bases and the J gene lost 0 bases, with 14 bases spanning the gap. The CDR3 has 16 residues. CDR3 bases: TGTGCCAGCAGCGAAGGGACGGGGAGCTCTGGAAACACCATATATTTT. Its protein product is CASSEGTGSSGNTIYF.

This sequence joins TRBV6-6 and TRBJ1-2, with D unresolved. The germline CDR1 and CDR2 sequences are MNHNY and SVGAGI (reference sequence). V gave up 11 bases and J gave up 6 bases, with 16 bases separating them. The CDR3 is 12 residues long. The CDR3 sequence: CAAGQGIDGYTF. In nucleotides, the CDR3 is TGTGCCGCCGGGCAAGGGATCGATGGCTACACCTTC.

The chain joins TRBV28 to TRBJ2-5, with TRBD2 matching over 8 bases. Germline lookup yields CDR1 MDHEN and CDR2 SYDVKM. V lost 2 bases and J lost 4; bases outside the gene matches: 3. The CDR3 covers 14 residues. CDR3 nucleotides: TGTGCCAGCAGTTTAATAGCGGGACGAGAGACCCAGTACTTC. Protein product: CASSLIAGRETQYF.

The chain joins TRBV2 to TRBJ2-3, with TRBD2 identical over 15 bases. The CDR3 totals 20 residues. V trimming: 7 bases; J trimming: 1 base; junction bases outside the gene matches: 15. Germline CDR1 reads SNHLY; CDR2 reads FYNNEI. The CDR3 protein is CASTNIRTSGRAWGTDTQYF. In nucleotides, the CDR3 is TGTGCCAGCACGAATATCAGGACTAGCGGGAGGGCTTGGGGCACAGATACGCAGTATTTT.

The chain links TRBV4-1 to TRBJ2-3; D is perhaps TRBD2 (6 bases). Trimming left V 7 bases short and J 2 bases short, with 22 bases between. The CDR3 spans 17 residues. Germline-derived CDR1 and CDR2 are MGHRA and YSYEKL. The CDR3 DNA is TGCGCCAGCAACCCGGACGTGGGCCCGGGGGTCACAGATACGCAGTATTTT. It specifies CASNPDVGPGVTDTQYF.

This chain uses TRBV2 with TRBJ2-1; D assignment may be TRBD1 or TRBD2 (5 bases each). This CDR3 contains 15 residues. The V end lost 8 bases, the J end lost 2 bases, and 16 bases lay between the germline ends. CDR1 and CDR2 from the germline V gene are SNHLY and FYNNEI. The CDR3 region is CASDTGTRTYNEQFF. CDR3 nucleotides: TGTGCCAGCGATACGGGGACCCGAACCTACAATGAGCAGTTCTTC.

V is TRBV27 and J is TRBJ2-2; no definite D call. The CDR3 is made up of 14 amino acids. V dropped 2 bases and J dropped 5 bases, with 9 bases sitting between them. Germline V gene lookup returns CDR1 MNHEY and CDR2 SMNVEV (reference sequence). CDR3 in DNA: TGTGCCAGCAGTTTAGCCATCGGGACCGGGGAGCTGTTTTTT. This encodes CASSLAIGTGELFF.

V is TRBV9 and J is TRBJ2-3; D is undetermined. Between the trimmed V and J ends, which lost 4 bases and 3 bases, there was a span of 18 bases. Per the germline V gene, CDR1 is SGDLS and CDR2 is YYNGEE. The CDR3 sequence is 16 residues long. The CDR3 DNA reads TGTGCCAGCAGCCTTGGGGAAGGTGTTATTACAGATACGCAGTATTTT. It codes for CASSLGEGVITDTQYF.

The chain employs TRBV6-5 and TRBJ2-1; no clear D gene. The CDR3 has 15 residues. Germline lookup yields CDR1 MNHEY and CDR2 SVGAGI. V lost 0 bases and J 8 bases, leaving 14 bases between the germline ends. This CDR3 is CASSYSFSQSHEQFF. DNA for the CDR3: TGTGCCAGCAGTTACTCGTTTTCTCAGTCCCATGAGCAGTTCTTC.

The CDR3: CASSASTGFVGEQYF. DNA of the CDR3: TGTGCCAGTAGTGCGTCGACAGGGTTTGTGGGCGAGCAGTACTTC. This sequence joins TRBV19 and TRBJ2-7, with 7 nucleotides matching TRBD1. This CDR3 contains 15 residues. After removal of 5 bases from V and 6 bases from J, the junction contained 13 bases not matched to a gene. Germline CDR1 LNHDA, CDR2 SQIVND (reference sequence).

The chain employs TRBV5-4 and TRBJ2-5, with D tentatively TRBD1 (6 bases). With 3 bases removed from V and 7 bases from J, the gap between germline ends came to 19 bases. The germline V gene has CDR1 SGHNT and CDR2 YYREEE (reference sequence). The CDR3 covers 15 residues. Written as DNA, the CDR3 is TGTGCCAGCAGCTCAGCAGGGGCGCTCTACTGGACCCAGTACTTC. This translates into CASSSAGALYWTQYF.

CDR3 nucleotide sequence: TGCAGCGTTGAAGAGTGGTCAGGGTACACTGAAGCTTTCTTT. Residues: CSVEEWSGYTEAFF. The V call is TRBV29-1, the J call TRBJ1-1, with D possibly TRBD1 on 5 matching bases. V dropped 0 bases and J dropped 3 bases, with 11 bases sitting between them. This CDR3 is 14 amino acids long. CDR1 is SQVTM and CDR2 is ANQGSEA in the germline V gene.

This clone showed up just once. This sequence joins TRBV13 and TRBJ2-7; TRBD1 is a possible D gene (6 bases). Germline V gene data show CDR1 as PRHDT and CDR2 as FYEKMQ (reference sequence). The CDR3 length is 15 residues. Trimming removed 5 bases from V and 0 bases from J, with 14 bases in between. The CDR3 DNA reads as TGTGCCAGCAGCCCGTTAGCACAGGGCTCCTACGAGCAGTACTTC. This sequence encodes CASSPLAQGSYEQYF.

V gene TRBV30 combines with J gene TRBJ2-1, with 10 bases matching TRBD2. The CDR3 contains 15 residues. J gave up 9 bases and V 3 bases, and 11 bases lay outside the gene matches. CDR1 is GTSNPN, CDR2 SVGIG, per germline (reference sequence). CDR3 loop: CAWRVRLAGVIEQFF. CDR3 nucleotide sequence: TGTGCCTGGAGAGTTAGGCTAGCGGGAGTCATTGAGCAGTTCTTC.

The rearrangement joins TRBV19 to TRBJ2-7; the match to TRBD1 covers 8 bases. After removal of 3 bases from V and 12 bases from J, the junction contained 7 bases not matched to a gene. Per the germline V gene, CDR1 is LNHDA and CDR2 is SQIVND (reference sequence). This CDR3 region has 12 residues. The CDR3 DNA follows: TGTGCCAGTAGTATCGGGACAGGTAGGACGTACTTC. It translates to CASSIGTGRTYF.

Here the CDR3 reads CASSAQGPKLISGANVLTF. CDR3 DNA sequence: TGTGCCAGCAGTGCGCAGGGGCCTAAGTTAATCTCTGGGGCCAACGTCCTGACTTTC. The chain uses TRBV6-8 and TRBJ2-6; TRBD1 is a possible D gene (6 bases). The V end was cut by 5 bases, the J end by 0 bases, with 20 bases between. The germline gives CDR1 MNHGY, CDR2 SAAAGT. CDR3 size: 19 residues.

This clone was picked up one time. The V and J genes are TRBV25-1 and TRBJ2-7; tentative D call: TRBD1 (5 bases). Germline CDR1 is MGHDK and CDR2 is SYGVNS. The CDR3 consists of 13 residues. V was pared by 8 bases and J by 8 bases, with 19 bases between. DNA of the CDR3: TGTGCCAGCGCCGACTGGGGCCGCCGGCAGCAGTACTTC. Residues: CASADWGRRQQYF.

The V and J genes are TRBV7-9 and TRBJ2-1; 7 nucleotides agree with TRBD2. This CDR3 is 16 amino acids long. V lost 6 bases, J lost 0 bases, and 8 bases stayed unmatched. The V gene's germline CDR1 is SEHNR and CDR2 FQNEAQ (reference sequence). In DNA form, the CDR3 reads TGTGCCAGCAGGGCGGCGGGAGCTGGCTCCTACAATGAGCAGTTCTTC. It encodes CASRAAGAGSYNEQFF.

The V gene is TRBV30, the J gene TRBJ1-2, with no clear D. Germline-derived CDR1 and CDR2 are GTSNPN and SVGIG (reference sequence). V gave up 6 bases and J gave up 3 bases, with 17 bases separating them. This CDR3 comprises 14 residues. The CDR3 coding sequence is TGTGCCTGCCTCGTTACCGGGCCTTACTATGGCTACACCTTC. Amino acids: CACLVTGPYYGYTF.

This clone was observed once. The genes are TRBV10-3 and TRBJ1-5, with 8 nucleotides matching TRBD1. Germline-derived CDR1 and CDR2 are ENHRY and SYGVKD. The CDR3 consists of 15 residues. Trimming cost V 3 bases and J 5 bases; bases outside gene matches: 6. The CDR3 region is CAISDQGAVDQPQHF. CDR3 in DNA: TGTGCCATCAGTGATCAGGGGGCGGTGGATCAGCCCCAGCATTTT.

The rearrangement uses TRBV6-1 and TRBJ2-1, with unresolved D. The germline V gene encodes CDR1 MNHNS and CDR2 SASEGT. Trimming stripped 10 bases from V and 7 bases from J, with 5 bases between. The CDR3 has 9 amino acids. The CDR3, as DNA: TGTGCCACCAGGAATGAGCAGTTCTTC. Amino acid sequence: CATRNEQFF.

The chain uses TRBV7-9 and TRBJ2-2; TRBD2 matches 7 bases. V lost 5 bases, J lost 3 bases, and 15 bases stayed unmatched. The germline CDR1 and CDR2 sequences are SEHNR and FQNEAQ (reference sequence). The CDR3 runs to 18 residues. CDR3 region: CASSKTDPGRGDTGELFF. The CDR3 nucleotides read TGTGCCAGCAGCAAAACGGATCCGGGACGGGGGGACACCGGGGAGCTGTTTTTT.

V is TRBV5-6 and J is TRBJ2-7; 7 positions match TRBD2. V dropped 0 bases and J dropped 4; count of bases not matched to a gene: 7. Germline V lookup: CDR1 SGHDT, CDR2 YYEEEE. The CDR3 is 15 amino acids. The CDR3 bases are TGTGCCAGCAGCTTGGGGGTGGGAGGGTTATACGAGCAGTACTTC. It is translated as CASSLGVGGLYEQYF.